This entry lists 29 T cell receptor beta chains sequenced from one sample in a study of blood T cell repertoires in COVID-19. Using immunoSEQ multiplex PCR, the repertoire was profiled, and TCRdb retains in-frame clones only, with some absent. This sample has approximately 350,000 clones, with about 90% found just once. Sequenced input: peripheral blood. These receptors were taken from a woman between 18 and 29 years old who had recovered from COVID-19.

The CDR3 region has the DNA TGTGCCAGCAGTAGGGACAGCTTCTATGGCTACACCTTC. As protein: CASSRDSFYGYTF. This chain links TRBV12-3 or TRBV12-4 with TRBJ1-2; 7 bases are shared with TRBD1. With 5 bases clipped from V and 4 bases from J, the junction kept 4 bases outside the gene matches. CDR3 length equals 13 residues.

This chain links TRBV28 with TRBJ2-1, with TRBD2 matching 8 bases. V gave up 5 bases and J gave up 2 bases; unmatched junction bases: 5. CDR1 is MDHEN, CDR2 SYDVKM, per germline. There are 15 residues in the CDR3. The CDR3 loop is CASSVAGSTYNEQFF. For the CDR3, the DNA is TGTGCCAGCAGTGTAGCGGGAAGCACCTACAATGAGCAGTTCTTC.

This chain uses TRBV12-5 with TRBJ2-6; the D is unclear. CDR3 size: 17 residues. The germline V gene has CDR1 LGHNT and CDR2 FRNRAP. V lost 3 bases, J lost 0 bases, and 12 bases lay in between. The CDR3 loop reads CASGFGQVDSGANVLTF. The CDR3 nucleotides are TGTGCTAGTGGTTTTGGGCAGGTGGACTCTGGGGCCAACGTCCTGACTTTC.

The rearrangement joins TRBV4-2 to TRBJ2-3; weak D call: TRBD2 (5 bases). Trimming removed 1 base at V and 2 bases at J, with 10 bases between. This CDR3 region has 15 residues. Per the germline V gene, CDR1 is LGHNA and CDR2 is YNFKEQ. CDR3 amino acids: CASSQVVTTTDTQYF. The CDR3 DNA is TGTGCCAGCAGCCAAGTAGTGACTACCACAGATACGCAGTATTTT.

To note about this clone: The sample contains more than one DNA sequence encoding this CDR3. V gene TRBV11-3 combines with J gene TRBJ2-2; TRBD2 aligns across 10 bases. This CDR3 has 16 residues. Trimming cost V 5 bases and J 1 base; bases outside gene matches: 4. Germline assignment: CDR1 SGHNT and CDR2 YENEEA. As DNA, the CDR3 is TGTGCCAGCAGCCCAGGACTAGCGGAGAACACCGGGGAGCTGTTTTTT. It yields the protein CASSPGLAENTGELFF.

This sequence joins TRBV7-9 and TRBJ2-1, with TRBD2 matching 14 bases. Germline lookup yields CDR1 SEHNR and CDR2 FQNEAQ (reference sequence). The ends lost 5 bases at V and 5 bases at J; junction bases unmatched: 17. The CDR3 is 20 amino acids. In DNA, the CDR3 is TGTGCCAGCAGCAACCCAGCCGGGACTAGCGGGAGAAGGTCGCACAATGAGCAGTTCTTC. It translates to CASSNPAGTSGRRSHNEQFF.

CDR3 residues: CASSQGTSGSIDTQYF. The CDR3 nucleotides are TGCGCCAGCAGCCAAGGGACTAGCGGGAGCATTGATACGCAGTATTTT. The rearrangement links TRBV4-3 to TRBJ2-3, with 13 nucleotides matching TRBD2. Per germline, CDR1 LGHNA and CDR2 YSLEER. The CDR3 has 16 amino acids. Trimming at V came to 1 base and at J to 6 bases, leaving 4 bases not matched to a gene.

Notes on this clone: One end of the junction varies from germline; a read error may be responsible. This rearrangement joins TRBV19 to TRBJ1-1; D ambiguous. Germline lookup yields CDR1 LNHDA and CDR2 SQIVND (reference sequence). This CDR3 region has 11 residues. The CDR3 coding sequence is TGTGCCAGTAGTATTAACAGTGAAGCTTTCTTT. It specifies CASSINSEAFF.

The rearrangement links TRBV20-1 to TRBJ2-3, with D uncertain. Trimming left V 3 bases short and J 6 bases short, with 7 bases between. In germline, CDR1 is DFQATT, CDR2 SNEGSKA (reference sequence). The CDR3 contains 11 residues. The CDR3 bases are TGCAGTGCTAGTACTTCGGATACGCAGTATTTT. It yields the protein CSASTSDTQYF.

The chain carries TRBV9 and TRBJ2-2, with 9 bases that match TRBD2. Trimming took 2 bases from V and 3 from J; bases not matched to a gene: 8. Germline-derived CDR1 and CDR2 are SGDLS and YYNGEE. The CDR3 loop spans 17 amino acids. The CDR3 bases are TGTGCCAGCAGCGTTTTGCTAGCGGGGCCTGACACCGGGGAGCTGTTTTTT. This sequence encodes CASSVLLAGPDTGELFF.

The rearrangement uses TRBV2 and TRBJ1-5, with D possibly being TRBD1 (5 bases). The germline CDR1 and CDR2 sequences are SNHLY and FYNNEI. The CDR3 is made up of 11 amino acids. The V end was cut by 4 bases, the J end by 9 bases, with 7 bases between. The CDR3 coding sequence is TGTGCCAGCAGTGCGGGGGGGCCCCAGCATTTT. Residues: CASSAGGPQHF. Supplemented by reference TRBV2 and TRBJ1-5, the full variable domain reads EPEVTQTPSHQVTQMGQEVILRCVPISNHLYFYWYRQILGQKVEFLVSFYNNEISEKSEIFDDQFSVERPDGSNFTLKIRSTKLEDSAMYFCASSAGGPQHFGDGTRLSIL.

The chain has TRBV5-1 and TRBJ2-2; no reliable D call. V was cut by 0 bases and J by 2 bases, with 14 bases left in between. Germline loops: CDR1 SGHRS, CDR2 YFSETQ. The CDR3 has 17 residues. CDR3 nucleotides: TGCGCCAGCAGCTTGGTAGGAGCCAGTTCTAACACCGGGGAGCTGTTTTTT. Amino acid sequence: CASSLVGASSNTGELFF.

This rearrangement joins TRBV12-5 to TRBJ1-2; D gene unclear. Germline loops: CDR1 LGHNT, CDR2 FRNRAP. The CDR3 runs 14 residues. The germline V and J ends were trimmed by 5 bases and 8 bases, with 18 bases remaining between them. The CDR3 loop is CASGRGGNYGGYTF. Here the CDR3 DNA reads TGTGCTAGTGGTCGGGGAGGGAATTACGGGGGCTACACCTTC.

Only one count was recorded for this clone. V gene TRBV29-1 combines with J gene TRBJ2-1; tentatively, D is TRBD2 (5 bases). V lost 4 bases and J 1 base, leaving 20 bases between the germline ends. The CDR3 spans 17 residues. CDR1 and CDR2 (germline): SQVTM, ANQGSEA. The CDR3 nucleotides are TGCAGCGTTGGCGAACTAGGGTATCCATCGTCCTACAATGAGCAGTTCTTC. Protein: CSVGELGYPSSYNEQFF.

The chain employs TRBV19 and TRBJ2-2; 7 bases line up with TRBD2. J gave up 5 bases and V 2 bases, and 5 bases lay outside the gene matches. The CDR3 length is 15 residues. The germline V gene encodes CDR1 LNHDA and CDR2 SQIVND (reference sequence). The CDR3 region has the DNA TGTGCCAGTAGTATAAGGGGAGGGAATACCGGGGAGCTGTTTTTT. Its protein is CASSIRGGNTGELFF.

The V gene is TRBV5-1, the J gene TRBJ2-7, with a tentative D call TRBD1 (5 bases). Trimming took off 0 bases at V and 6 bases at J, with 19 bases between the two ends. CDR3 length: 16 amino acids. The germline CDR1 and CDR2 sequences are SGHRS and YFSETQ. CDR3 DNA: TGCGCCAGCAGCTTGGGGGTCGTGTCAGGGCGAGGCGAGCAGTACGTC. It translates to CASSLGVVSGRGEQYV.

The V and J genes are TRBV15 and TRBJ2-7; D is undetermined. Trimming pared 0 bases from V and 4 bases from J, leaving 4 bases between. Germline V gene sequence: CDR1 LNHNV, CDR2 YYDKDF (reference sequence). This CDR3 is built from 12 residues. The CDR3 sequence is CATSRDEYEQYV. The CDR3 DNA follows: TGTGCCACCAGCAGAGACGAGTACGAGCAGTACGTC.

The rearrangement links TRBV2 to TRBJ2-1; TRBD2 agrees at 13 bases. The CDR3 is 15 amino acids. Per germline, CDR1 SNHLY and CDR2 FYNNEI. V was clipped by 6 bases and J by 6 bases; unmatched bases: 5. This CDR3 reads CASRRTSGSGNEQFF. CDR3 DNA sequence: TGTGCCAGCAGAAGGACTAGCGGGAGTGGCAATGAGCAGTTCTTC.

The chain uses TRBV10-3 and TRBJ2-3; TRBD1 aligns across 9 bases. CDR1 and CDR2 from the germline V gene are ENHRY and SYGVKD. The CDR3 runs to 15 residues. The V gene end was trimmed by 10 bases and the J gene end by 0 bases; junction bases not matched to a gene: 8. CDR3 coding DNA: TGTGCCACCGCCGGGACAGGGTCTAGCACAGATACGCAGTATTTT. This codes for CATAGTGSSTDTQYF.

J is TRBJ1-1 and V is TRBV6-5; tentative D call: TRBD1 (5 bases). V was pared by 6 bases and J by 1 base, with 9 bases between. Germline V gene data show CDR1 as MNHEY and CDR2 as SVGAGI. CDR3 length equals 13 residues. The chain's CDR3 is CASRRQSNTEAFF. The CDR3 region has the DNA TGTGCCAGCAGACGACAGTCGAACACTGAAGCTTTCTTT.

The CDR3 sequence: CASSLPSGSETQYF. For the CDR3, the DNA is TGTGCCAGCAGTTTGCCTAGCGGGAGTGAGACCCAGTACTTC. The chain combines TRBV28 with TRBJ2-5, with 10 bases fitting TRBD2. V lost 3 bases and J lost 5; bases outside the gene matches: 3. The CDR3 consists of 14 residues. The germline CDR1 and CDR2 sequences are MDHEN and SYDVKM. The complete variable domain, with remaining parts taken from reference TRBV28 and TRBJ2-5, reads DVKVTQSSRYLVKRTGEKVFLECVQDMDHENMFWYRQDPGLGLRLIYFSYDVKMKEKGDIPEGYSVSREKKERFSLILESASTNQTSMYLCASSLPSGSETQYFGPGTRLLVL.

This rearrangement joins TRBV27 to TRBJ1-6, with D possibly being TRBD1 (6 bases). V was trimmed by 3 bases and J by 9 bases, leaving 15 bases between them. This CDR3 spans 15 amino acids. Germline assignment: CDR1 MNHEY and CDR2 SMNVEV (reference sequence). In DNA, the CDR3 is TGTGCCAGCAGTTTTGGTCCAGGGGTGAGTTCACCCCTCCACTTT. It translates to CASSFGPGVSSPLHF.

The CDR3 DNA sequence: TGTGCTAGTGGTTTGGTAAGTGGAACGGGAGTATCCTACGAGCAGTACGTC. Translating gives CASGLVSGTGVSYEQYV. The chain joins TRBV12-5 to TRBJ2-7; the D gene is possibly TRBD2 (6 bases). CDR3 length equals 17 residues. The V gene lost 0 bases and the J gene lost 1 base, with 16 bases spanning the gap. Germline CDR1 LGHNT, CDR2 FRNRAP.

This chain links TRBV7-2 with TRBJ2-1; the match to TRBD1 covers 7 bases. The CDR3 runs to 14 residues. V shed 5 bases, J shed 4 bases, and the junction held 5 bases outside the gene matches. Germline assignment: CDR1 SGHTA and CDR2 FQGNSA. The CDR3 region is CASSTTGYYNEQFF. The CDR3 nucleotides read TGTGCCAGCAGCACGACAGGGTATTACAATGAGCAGTTCTTC.

The V and J genes are TRBV12-3 or TRBV12-4 and TRBJ1-2; the match to TRBD1 covers 7 bases. V trimming: 11 bases; J trimming: 6 bases; junction bases outside the gene matches: 9. The CDR3 length is 12 residues. The CDR3 loop is CAVPRGLDGYTF. For the CDR3, the DNA is TGTGCCGTCCCTAGGGGGCTGGATGGCTACACCTTC.

The CDR3 sequence is CASSPGVLAEYNEQFF. The DNA for the CDR3 is TGCGCCAGCAGCCCGGGGGTGCTAGCGGAGTACAATGAGCAGTTCTTC. The chain combines TRBV5-1 with TRBJ2-1; TRBD2 matches 7 bases. CDR1 is SGHRS, CDR2 YFSETQ, per germline. The CDR3 contains 16 residues. The ends lost 4 bases at V and 4 bases at J; junction bases unmatched: 11.

The rearrangement uses TRBV12-3 or TRBV12-4 and TRBJ2-1; tentatively, D is TRBD2 (6 bases). The CDR3 is made up of 13 amino acids. V was pared by 6 bases and J by 6 bases, with 12 bases between. The CDR3 spells CASSLDYSNEQFF. The DNA of the CDR3 is TGTGCCAGCAGCCTGGACTATTCCAATGAGCAGTTCTTC.

The chain carries TRBV10-3 and TRBJ2-7; 7 bases align to TRBD2. Germline trimming cut 8 bases from V and 3 bases from J; bases unmatched to any gene: 7. Germline loops: CDR1 ENHRY, CDR2 SYGVKD. The CDR3 has 13 amino acids. The CDR3 here is CAISGQRDYEQYV. CDR3 DNA sequence: TGTGCCATCTCTGGGCAGCGGGACTACGAGCAGTACGTC.

V gene TRBV24-1 combines with J gene TRBJ2-3, with 10 positions matching TRBD2. The V gene's germline CDR1 is KGHDR and CDR2 SFDVKD. V lost 0 bases and J lost 6; bases outside the gene matches: 8. The length of the CDR3 is 17 residues. For the CDR3, the DNA is TGTGCCACCAGTGATTTGGTGCTAGCGGGAGCAGACGATACGCAGTATTTT. Translation gives CATSDLVLAGADDTQYF.